Shown below are 16 T cell receptor beta chains from a single sample sequenced in a study of graft-versus-host responses after intestinal transplantation. Method: immunoSEQ multiplex PCR; TCRdb's copy keeps in-frame clones and lacks some. The repertoire holds about 64,000 clones, with roughly 92% as singletons. The material sequenced was bone marrow, taken around 730 days after intestinal transplantation. These receptors were collected from a human patient who received an intestinal transplant, so some T cells may come from the graft donor.

The DNA for the CDR3 is TGTGCCAGCAGCTTTGGACAGGGGGCGGGTGGAGATACGCAGTATTTT. Translating it yields CASSFGQGAGGDTQYF. The genes are TRBV11-3 and TRBJ2-3, with TRBD1 matching over 11 bases. This CDR3 region has 16 residues. Germline V CDR1 and CDR2: SGHNT, YENEEA. Trimming removed 3 bases from V and 5 bases from J; junction bases left unmatched: 7.

This sequence joins TRBV6-1 and TRBJ2-1, with D uncertain. The CDR3 runs 16 residues. In germline, CDR1 is MNHNS, CDR2 SASEGT. V was pared by 4 bases and J by 9 bases, with 22 bases between. The CDR3 DNA follows: TGTGCCAGCAGTGTGGCCCCCCATGGTGGGGTCGGTGAGCAGTTCTTC. Protein sequence: CASSVAPHGGVGEQFF.

The V gene is TRBV5-6, the J gene TRBJ2-7; D uncertain. CDR3 length equals 13 residues. CDR1 SGHDT and CDR2 YYEEEE come from the germline V gene. V lost 0 bases and J 3 bases, leaving 7 bases between the germline ends. In nucleotides, the CDR3 is TGTGCCAGCAGCTTGGAACGCGACTACGAGCAGTACTTC. As protein: CASSLERDYEQYF.

The chain recombines TRBV28 with TRBJ2-1, with TRBD2 matching over 9 bases. CDR1 is MDHEN, CDR2 SYDVKM, per germline. Unmatched junction bases numbered 14, after V lost 7 bases and J lost 4 bases. The CDR3 length is 17 residues. The CDR3 sequence: CASTIMRGSGGYNEQFF. DNA of the CDR3: TGTGCCAGCACCATCATGAGGGGTAGCGGGGGATACAATGAGCAGTTCTTC.

The V gene is TRBV11-1, the J gene TRBJ2-2, with D possibly called TRBD1 or TRBD2 (6 bases each). There are 15 residues in the CDR3. The germline V gene encodes CDR1 SGHAT and CDR2 FQDESV (reference sequence). V shed 3 bases and J shed 4 bases, with 12 bases lying between them. CDR3 residues: CASSFSRGLTGELFF. Here the CDR3 DNA reads TGTGCCAGCAGCTTCAGCCGGGGGCTCACCGGGGAGCTGTTTTTT.

The chain uses TRBV28 and TRBJ1-2; 7 bases line up with TRBD1. Germline V lookup: CDR1 MDHEN, CDR2 SYDVKM. The CDR3 contains 13 residues. Germline trimming cut 5 bases from V and 3 bases from J; bases unmatched to any gene: 3. CDR3 coding DNA: TGTGCCAGCAGTCCACAGGGGCACTATGGCTACACCTTC. Protein: CASSPQGHYGYTF.

This clone appeared a single time. The CDR3 DNA sequence: TGCGCCAGCAGTGTGAGCCCTTCCTCGGATACGCAGTATTTT. Amino acid sequence: CASSVSPSSDTQYF. This rearrangement joins TRBV10-2 to TRBJ2-3; D unclear. V was cut by 4 bases and J by 6 bases, with 14 bases left in between. The CDR3 has 14 residues. The germline CDR1 and CDR2 sequences are WSHSY and SAAADI.

Only a few counts were recorded for this clone. The J gene is TRBJ2-7, the V gene TRBV7-3; D is unclear. V dropped 4 bases and J dropped 2 bases, with 3 bases sitting between them. The CDR3 loop spans 11 amino acids. Germline V gene data show CDR1 as SGHTA and CDR2 as FQGTGA. CDR3 coding DNA: TGTGCCAGCAGCTCCGCCTACGAGCAGTACTTC. This encodes CASSSAYEQYF.

V gene TRBV27 combines with J gene TRBJ2-5, with TRBD1 matching over 8 bases. The J call may be wrong; the DNA end is better matched by TRBJ2-7. Germline lookup yields CDR1 MNHEY and CDR2 SMNVEV (reference sequence). CDR3 length: 15 amino acids. The CDR3 bases are TGTGCCAGCAGTTTCCTAGGACAGGGTGTCTACGAGCAGTACTTC. Amino acids: CASSFLGQGVYEQYF.

The gene calls are TRBV6-1 and TRBJ1-1; no clear D. The CDR3 loop spans 15 amino acids. Germline V gene data show CDR1 as MNHNS and CDR2 as SASEGT. Trimming stripped 2 bases from V and 1 base from J, with 11 bases between. CDR3 in amino acids: CASSERGQRNTEAFF. CDR3 bases: TGTGCCAGCAGTGAACGAGGCCAGAGGAACACTGAAGCTTTCTTT.

The rearrangement uses TRBV6-1 and TRBJ2-6; D is perhaps TRBD2 (5 bases). There are 14 residues in the CDR3. Trimming shortened V by 3 bases and J by 2 bases, and 5 bases separated the two germline ends. The germline CDR1 and CDR2 sequences are MNHNS and SASEGT. DNA for the CDR3: TGTGCCAGCAGTGAGCGGGCTGGGGCCAACGTCCTGACTTTC. Translation gives CASSERAGANVLTF.

This chain joins TRBV6-1 and TRBJ1-1; the match to TRBD1 covers 8 bases. The length of the CDR3 is 14 residues. CDR1 and CDR2 from the germline V gene are MNHNS and SASEGT. V lost 4 bases, J lost 4 bases, and 5 bases stayed unmatched. In DNA form, the CDR3 reads TGTGCCAGCAGTGTAAGACAGGGGCCCACTGAAGCTTTCTTT. As protein: CASSVRQGPTEAFF.

This clone was observed once. V is TRBV11-3 and J is TRBJ2-3; D is undetermined. This CDR3 contains 14 residues. V lost 5 bases to trimming and J lost 5 bases, with 14 bases between them. The germline gives CDR1 SGHNT, CDR2 YENEEA. The CDR3 loop is CASSPKTRGDTQYF. In nucleotides, the CDR3 is TGTGCCAGCAGCCCGAAGACCCGAGGAGATACGCAGTATTTT.

The chain is built from TRBV5-6 and TRBJ2-1; TRBD2 agrees at 10 bases. The length of the CDR3 is 15 residues. J lost 0 bases, V lost 6 bases, and 3 bases had no gene match. Germline loops: CDR1 SGHDT, CDR2 YYEEEE. CDR3 sequence reads: CASTASGSSYNEQFF. The CDR3, as DNA: TGTGCCAGCACGGCTAGCGGGAGCTCCTACAATGAGCAGTTCTTC.

The V call is TRBV23-1, the J call TRBJ2-5; 9 bases align to TRBD1. TRBV23-1 counts as an open reading frame of uncertain function. The V gene end was trimmed by 6 bases and the J gene end by 4 bases; junction bases not matched to a gene: 3. The CDR3 length is 13 residues. CDR3 protein: CASRDRGIETQYF. As DNA, the CDR3 is TGCGCCAGCAGGGACAGGGGTATAGAGACCCAGTACTTC.

This rearrangement joins TRBV4-1 to TRBJ1-2; the match to TRBD1 covers 7 bases. The J segment lost 3 bases and the V segment lost 0 bases, leaving 4 bases of the junction unmatched. Germline values: CDR1 MGHRA, CDR2 YSYEKL. The CDR3 has 15 amino acids. CDR3 protein: CASSQDRDSHYGYTF. The CDR3, as DNA: TGCGCCAGCAGCCAAGATCGGGACAGCCACTATGGCTACACCTTC.